Listed below are T cell receptor beta chains from one sample, sequenced in a study of T cell changes during pregnancy in multiple sclerosis. Some clones are missing from TCRdb's copy, which holds only in-frame ones; the method was immunoSEQ multiplex PCR. The sample holds just over 80,000 clones, about 96% seen once. Sequenced here: peripheral blood, sampled in the second trimester of pregnancy. These receptors all come from a female donor with multiple sclerosis, enrolled in a pregnancy study. Both conserved end residues are part of each CDR3. D genes are given only for firm matches. Clone size is given for some rows only: seen once, a few or many times, or a class if the clone is expanded.

D gene,CDR3 length,clone size,J gene,V gene,CDR3 DNA,CDR3 protein
TRBD1,16,.,TRBJ1-1,TRBV30,TGTGCCTGGAGTGTATGGGGGACAGGGGTCGTCACTGAAGCTTTCTTT,CAWSVWGTGVVTEAFF
.,14,.,TRBJ1-5,TRBV5-1,TGCGCCAGCAGCTTGGTGCCAGAAAATCAGCCCCAGCATTTT,CASSLVPENQPQHF
.,16,few,TRBJ1-3,TRBV9,TGTGCCAGCAGCGTGACAGACCAGTTCTCTGGAAACACCATATATTTT,CASSVTDQFSGNTIYF
TRBD1,15,.,TRBJ1-2,TRBV4-2,TGTGCCAGCAGCCAGGATTTGGGACAGGGGGATGGCTACACCTTC,CASSQDLGQGDGYTF
TRBD2,21,.,TRBJ2-1,TRBV9,TGTGCCAGCAGCGTAGACGCGAGGGGACTAGCGGGAGTAGGATCCTACAATGAGCAGTTCTTC,CASSVDARGLAGVGSYNEQFF
TRBD2,15,.,TRBJ2-7,TRBV5-5,TGTGCCAGCAGTCCCCTAGCGGGAGGTTCCTACGAGCAGTACTTC,CASSPLAGGSYEQYF
.,14,.,TRBJ1-1,TRBV4-1,TGCGCCAGCAGCCAAGAAGGGGGGGCGATTGAAGCTTTCTTT,CASSQEGGAIEAFF
.,13,.,TRBJ1-1,TRBV7-2,TGTGCCAGCAGGTCACCTCCCGGCACTGAAGCTTTCTTT,CASRSPPGTEAFF
.,14,.,TRBJ2-7,TRBV7-2,TGTGCCAGCAGCCTAGCTACTAACTCCTACGAGCAGTACTTC,CASSLATNSYEQYF
TRBD2,18,.,TRBJ2-2,TRBV13,TGTGCCAGCAGCTTATTTATGCGGCCAGCGGGGCGGACCGGGGAGCTGTTTTTT,CASSLFMRPAGRTGELFF
TRBD1,19,.,TRBJ2-1,TRBV7-9,TGTGCCAGCAGGACATCAAGGGCAGGGGGCGCCGGGATGATCAATGAGCAGTTCTTC,CASRTSRAGGAGMINEQFF
TRBD1,14,.,TRBJ1-4,TRBV18,TGTGCCAGCTCACTCTCGACAGGGTATGAAAAACTGTTTTTT,CASSLSTGYEKLFF
.,15,.,TRBJ2-5,TRBV5-4,TGTGCCAGCAGCTTGTCGGACGGGAGAAAAGAGACCCAGTACTTC,CASSLSDGRKETQYF
TRBD1,14,.,TRBJ1-5,TRBV27,TGTGCCAGCAGTTACATACAGGGGAATCAGCCCCAGCATTTT,CASSYIQGNQPQHF
.,17,.,TRBJ1-5,TRBV19,TGTGCCAGTAGTACCCTCAGCGCCTGGGAGAAGGATCAGCCCCAGCATTTT,CASSTLSAWEKDQPQHF
TRBD2,15,.,TRBJ2-1,TRBV11-2,TGTGCCAGCAGCAATACGGGACTAGCGGGGCCCGATAGAATCTTC,CASSNTGLAGPDRIF
.,15,.,TRBJ1-1,TRBV5-1,TGCGCCAGCAGCTTAACGGGGGGAGAGGTTTGGGAAGCTTTCTTT,CASSLTGGEVWEAFF
.,13,.,TRBJ1-2,TRBV12-5,TGTGCTAGTGCCCTGGACAGCCTCTATGGCTACACCTTC,CASALDSLYGYTF
TRBD1,18,.,TRBJ1-5,TRBV2,TGTGCCAGCAGTGCAGGGACAGGGTCTGATTCTAGCAATCAGCCCCAGCATTTT,CASSAGTGSDSSNQPQHF
TRBD1,14,.,TRBJ1-2,TRBV5-1,TGCGCCAGCAGCTTGGGACAGGGAGCCTATGGCTACACCTTC,CASSLGQGAYGYTF
.,15,.,TRBJ1-4,TRBV25-1,TGTGCCAGCAGTACCCGGGACAAGGGGCCTGAAAAACTGTTTTTT,CASSTRDKGPEKLFF
TRBD1,15,.,TRBJ1-2,TRBV6-5,TGTGCCAGCAGATCACAGGGGGTTGATAGACGGGGCTACACCTTC,CASRSQGVDRRGYTF
TRBD2,16,.,TRBJ2-1,TRBV4-1,TGCGCCAGCAGCCAAGATGGCGGGAGGGCCTACAATGAGCAGTTCTTC,CASSQDGGRAYNEQFF
.,18,.,TRBJ2-1,TRBV12-5,TGTGCTAGTGGTTTGGTAATTCATCCTCAGGGATACTACAATGAGCAGTTCTTC,CASGLVIHPQGYYNEQFF
.,14,.,TRBJ1-1,TRBV7-3,TGTGCCAGCAGCCCCAACGGGCAGGGGCTTGAAGCTTTCTTT,CASSPNGQGLEAFF
.,15,.,TRBJ2-1,TRBV11-2,TGTGCCAGCAGCTTAGAGGGGGCGGGTCGGAATGAGCAGTTCTTC,CASSLEGAGRNEQFF
TRBD2,13,.,TRBJ2-3,TRBV10-2,TGCGCCAGCAGTGTCGGGGGGGCGGATACGCAGTATTTT,CASSVGGADTQYF
.,14,.,TRBJ1-1,TRBV27,TGTGCCAGCGGAGGACGAACGGGGAACACTGAAGCTTTCTTT,CASGGRTGNTEAFF
TRBD1,16,.,TRBJ1-1,TRBV4-2,TGTGCCAGCAGCCACACAGGGGGAGGTTTCAACACTGAAGCTTTCTTT,CASSHTGGGFNTEAFF
TRBD2,16,.,TRBJ2-5,TRBV5-6,TGTGCCAGCAGCTTGGGGCTAGCGGGAGGGAGGGAGACCCAGTACTTC,CASSLGLAGGRETQYF
.,15,.,TRBJ1-1,TRBV11-2,TGTGCCAGCAGCCCGGGGACAAGGAAATACACTGAAGCTTTCTTT,CASSPGTRKYTEAFF
.,12,.,TRBJ2-5,TRBV9,TGTGCCAGCAGCGTAGGCGGGGAGACCCAGTACTTC,CASSVGGETQYF
.,13,.,TRBJ1-4,TRBV27,TGTGCCAGCAGTCCACAGGCGGGGTTGAAACTGTTTTTT,CASSPQAGLKLFF
.,15,once,TRBJ1-2,TRBV6-6,TGTGCCAGCAGTTACACGGGGGGGGCGGGGCCCCTTTTTTCCTTC,CASSYTGGAGPLFSF
TRBD1,15,.,TRBJ1-4,TRBV9,TGTGCCAGCAGCGTGACAGGGGGCGGTTATGAAAAACTGTTTTTT,CASSVTGGGYEKLFF
.,12,.,TRBJ2-5,TRBV30,TGTGCCTGGGGACAGCATCAAGAGACCCAGTACTTC,CAWGQHQETQYF
TRBD1,16,.,TRBJ2-6,TRBV19,TGTGCCAGTGGGCAGGGGGCCAGATCTGGGGCCAACGTCCTGACTTTC,CASGQGARSGANVLTF
.,13,.,TRBJ2-4,TRBV12-2,TGTGCAAGTCGCTTACAGGGTCCCAACATTCAGTACTTC,CASRLQGPNIQYF
TRBD1,15,.,TRBJ1-2,TRBV28,TGTGCCAGCACAGTTCGCCGACAGGGGAGAGGTGGCTACACCTTC,CASTVRRQGRGGYTF
.,14,.,TRBJ2-1,TRBV5-5,TGTGCCAGCAGCTTGGTAGTAGCGGCTGGGGAGCAGTTCTTC,CASSLVVAAGEQFF
.,17,.,TRBJ1-1,TRBV28,TGTGCCAGCAGTCCCCCCCCAGCGCCGGGGTATCGCACTGAAGCTTTCTTT,CASSPPPAPGYRTEAFF
.,15,.,TRBJ1-4,TRBV9,TGTGCCAGCAGCGTAGGAAGTCAGGGCCTCGGAAAACTGTTTTTT,CASSVGSQGLGKLFF
.,13,.,TRBJ1-3,TRBV2,TGTGCCAGCAGTGAACGGTCCGGAAACACCATATATTTT,CASSERSGNTIYF
.,13,.,TRBJ2-5,TRBV7-2,TGTGCCAGCAGCACACCCCCGCAAGAGACCCAGTACTTC,CASSTPPQETQYF
TRBD1,16,.,TRBJ2-7,TRBV6-1,TGTGCCAGCAGTGCCTTTACAGGGGGATTGAAGGACGAGCAGTACTTC,CASSAFTGGLKDEQYF
TRBD2,15,.,TRBJ2-1,TRBV5-1,TGCGCCAGCAGCTTGAACGGACTAGCGGACAATGAGCAGTTCTTC,CASSLNGLADNEQFF
TRBD2,14,.,TRBJ2-1,TRBV5-1,TGCGCCAGCACTGGACTAGCGGAAGCGCATGAGCAGTTCTTC,CASTGLAEAHEQFF
.,15,.,TRBJ2-1,TRBV5-1,TGCGCCAGCAGCTTGAGCCATTTAGCGGCAAATGAGCAGTTCTTC,CASSLSHLAANEQFF
.,11,.,TRBJ2-7,TRBV2,TGTGCCAGCAGTATCACCTACGAGCAGTACTTC,CASSITYEQYF
TRBD1,14,.,TRBJ1-2,TRBV10-2,TGCGCCAGCAGGGGACAGGGGCCTAACTATGGCTACACCTTC,CASRGQGPNYGYTF
TRBD2,15,.,TRBJ2-7,TRBV6-1,TGTGCCAGCAGTGTAGCGGGAGGGAGCTCCTACGAGCAGTACTTC,CASSVAGGSSYEQYF
.,14,.,TRBJ2-1,TRBV6-5,TGTGCCAGCAGTTTAGGGGGCTCCTACAATGAGCAGTTCTTC,CASSLGGSYNEQFF